This T cell receptor (beta chain) appears in the sequencing data of a study of blood T cell repertoires in COVID-19. Study information: Whether acute or convalescent, the COVID-19 samples came from the United States, Italy and Spain. PBMCs, B-cell-depleted T cells, or T cells were the source of the cDNA or gDNA that made up the material.

As handled by the study authors: For nucleated cells, counts were estimated from reference gene primer amplification. The data were produced by immunoSEQ multiplex PCR, yet TCRdb's version contains in-frame clones alone and is incomplete. Clone size and V and J calls were adopted from that table, with D and trimming inferred from the DNA. Of 100,000 to 150,000 clones in the sample, 75% to 85% were seen once. Germline V gene data show CDR1 as LGHDT and CDR2 as YNNKEL (reference sequence). V shed 3 bases and J shed 2 bases, with 5 bases lying between them. The CDR3 loop spans 12 amino acids. This clonotype was obtained from a woman aged 50 to 65 with acute or convalescent COVID-19. The chain combines TRBV3-1 (or the pseudogene TRBV3-2) with TRBJ2-7, with D unclear. The sequenced sample was peripheral blood. CDR3 residues: CASSHSTYEQYF. As DNA, the CDR3 is TGTGCCAGCAGCCATTCAACCTACGAGCAGTACTTC.